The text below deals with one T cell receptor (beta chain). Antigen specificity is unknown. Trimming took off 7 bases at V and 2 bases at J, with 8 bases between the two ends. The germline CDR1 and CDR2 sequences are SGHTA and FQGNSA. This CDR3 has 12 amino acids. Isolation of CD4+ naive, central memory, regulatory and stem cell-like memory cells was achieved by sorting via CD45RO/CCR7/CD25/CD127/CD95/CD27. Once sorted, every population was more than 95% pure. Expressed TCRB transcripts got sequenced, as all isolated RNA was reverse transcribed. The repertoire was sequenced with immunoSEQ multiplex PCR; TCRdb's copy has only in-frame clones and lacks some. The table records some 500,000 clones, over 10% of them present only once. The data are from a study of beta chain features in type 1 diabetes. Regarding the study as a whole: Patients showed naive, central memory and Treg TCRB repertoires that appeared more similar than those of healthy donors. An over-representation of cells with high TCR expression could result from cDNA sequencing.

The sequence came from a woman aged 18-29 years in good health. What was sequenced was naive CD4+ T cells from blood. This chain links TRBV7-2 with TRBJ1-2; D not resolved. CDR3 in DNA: TGTGCCAGCACCCACACAAACTATGGCTACACCTTC. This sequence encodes CASTHTNYGYTF.